The present entry profiles one T cell receptor beta chain with its context. Its antigen remains unknown. The germline V gene encodes CDR1 SGHTA and CDR2 FQGNSA. The V gene end was trimmed by 3 bases and the J gene end by 0 bases; junction bases not matched to a gene: 7. The CDR3 has 17 residues. This sample is part of a study of response to subunit inactivated influenza vaccine. The study's findings and limits: The authors proposed limited new T cell recruitment per seasonal influenza vaccination.

TCRdb analysed the RT-PCR reads with MiXCR anew, one entry per CDR3 protein. The table includes more than 450,000 distinct CDR3 sequences, around 11% detected once. The chain combines TRBV7-2 with TRBJ2-7, with 11 bases aligning to TRBD2. This sequence originates from a man in his fifties who received an inactivated influenza vaccine. Sequencing used PBMCs from blood, obtained on the day of vaccination. The CDR3 protein is CASSFALAGGSSYEQYF. The CDR3 DNA follows: TGTGCCAGCAGCTTCGCCCTAGCGGGGGGCAGCTCCTACGAGCAGTACTTC. The whole variable domain, filled in from reference TRBV7-2 and TRBJ2-7, reads GAGVSQSPSNKVTEKGKDVELRCDPISGHTALYWYRQSLGQGLEFLIYFQGNSAPDKSGLPSDRFSAERTGGSVSTLTIQRTQQEDSAVYLCASSFALAGGSSYEQYFGPGTRLTVT.